These T cell receptor beta chains were read from a single sample in a study of spatial heterogeneity in lung cancer. TCRdb recomputed calls from the 5' RACE reads with MiXCR, one row per CDR3 protein. The profile covers tens of thousands of distinct CDR3 sequences, with about 20% appearing a single time and 5% to 7.5% taken by the ten largest. This specimen consisted of PBMCs, obtained at surgery. Receptors originate from a male donor with early-stage non-small cell lung cancer. The CDR3 runs from the conserved cysteine through the conserved F or W. D genes are given only for firm matches. Some rows have no size entry. The others give once, few or many, or a class for an expanded clone.

cdr3_aa	cdr3_nt	clone_size	j_call	v_call	d_call
CSARDSGGALNEQFF	TGCAGTGCTAGAGATAGCGGGGGGGCATTGAATGAGCAGTTCTTC	.	TRBJ2-1	TRBV20-1	TRBD2
CSVAATQGYGYTF	TGCAGCGTTGCGGCCACTCAGGGCTATGGCTACACCTTC	.	TRBJ1-2	TRBV29-1	.
CAISDPGRSTDTQYF	TGTGCCATCAGTGACCCGGGGAGGTCCACAGATACGCAGTATTTT	many	TRBJ2-3	TRBV10-3	.
CASSPNSGTGMPYEQYF	TGTGCCAGCAGCCCCAACTCAGGGACAGGGATGCCCTACGAGCAGTACTTC	.	TRBJ2-7	TRBV14	TRBD1
CASTTQGTNSPLHF	TGTGCCAGCACGACTCAGGGGACTAATTCACCCCTCCACTTT	many	TRBJ1-6	TRBV6-2/TRBV6-3	.
CASSLVGLADEQYF	TGTGCCAGCAGCTTAGTGGGACTAGCGGACGAGCAGTACTTC	few	TRBJ2-7	TRBV7-2	TRBD2
CASSQGDYSWGEEQFF	TGTGCCAGCAGCCAAGGGGACTACAGTTGGGGTGAGGAGCAGTTCTTC	many	TRBJ2-1	TRBV3-1	TRBD2
CATSIPDRGSGELFF	TGTGCCACCTCGATACCGGACAGGGGGAGCGGGGAGCTGTTTTTT	few	TRBJ2-2	TRBV2	TRBD1
CASSFVQGGGIQYF	TGTGCCAGCAGTTTCGTACAGGGGGGTGGCATTCAGTACTTC	many	TRBJ2-4	TRBV27	TRBD1
CSARDSGGFEGGYTF	TGCAGTGCTAGGGACTCAGGGGGATTTGAGGGAGGCTACACCTTC	.	TRBJ1-2	TRBV20-1	TRBD1
CASSQGQGVYNEQFF	TGTGCCAGTAGTCAGGGACAGGGGGTTTACAATGAGCAGTTCTTC	.	TRBJ2-1	TRBV19	TRBD1
CASHGTSGSNGELFF	TGTGCCAGTCACGGGACTAGCGGGAGTAACGGGGAGCTGTTTTTT	.	TRBJ2-2	TRBV2	TRBD2
CASRSPGQGRLAF	TGTGCCAGCAGATCACCGGGACAGGGGAGGTTGGCGTTC	few	TRBJ2-7	TRBV28	TRBD1
CAGGREPGGSETQYF	TGTGCCGGCGGTAGGGAGCCAGGGGGCTCAGAGACCCAGTACTTC	.	TRBJ2-5	TRBV7-9	TRBD1
CASSLVSVETQYF	TGTGCCAGCAGCTTAGTCTCGGTAGAGACCCAGTACTTC	many	TRBJ2-5	TRBV7-8	.
CAISESLGSFNGYTF	TGTGCCATCAGTGAGTCGCTGGGGTCGTTCAATGGCTACACCTTC	.	TRBJ1-2	TRBV10-3	.
CSAKPEPIRPEQYF	TGCAGTGCTAAGCCCGAACCAATCCGTCCCGAGCAGTACTTC	.	TRBJ2-7	TRBV20-1	.
CASSLTSGYEQYF	TGTGCCAGCAGTCTAACTAGCGGCTACGAGCAGTACTTC	.	TRBJ2-7	TRBV6-6	TRBD2
CSVFGSPNTGELFF	TGCAGCGTTTTTGGGTCCCCGAACACCGGGGAGCTGTTTTTT	.	TRBJ2-2	TRBV29-1	.
CASGTSGLDVNTGELFF	TGTGCCAGCGGGACTAGCGGGCTAGATGTGAACACCGGGGAGCTGTTTTTT	.	TRBJ2-2	TRBV6-5	TRBD2
CASRTSGGPDEQYF	TGTGCCAGCAGGACCTCAGGGGGCCCGGACGAGCAGTACTTC	.	TRBJ2-7	TRBV6-2/TRBV6-3	TRBD1
CASRPSGPSYNEQFF	TGTGCCAGCCGGCCTAGCGGACCGTCCTACAATGAGCAGTTCTTC	.	TRBJ2-1	TRBV5-4	TRBD2
CASSLGGPSQETQYF	TGCGCCAGCAGCTTGGGCGGACCGAGCCAAGAGACCCAGTACTTC	.	TRBJ2-5	TRBV5-1	.
CASSSAVNQPQHF	TGTGCCAGCAGTTCTGCGGTGAATCAGCCCCAGCATTTT	many	TRBJ1-5	TRBV6-6	.
CSARVDSKNIQYF	TGCAGTGCTAGAGTCGACTCCAAAAACATTCAGTACTTC	few	TRBJ2-4	TRBV20-1	.
CASSTQVGGFNEKLFF	TGTGCCAGTAGTACCCAAGTTGGAGGCTTTAATGAAAAACTGTTTTTT	many	TRBJ1-4	TRBV19	.
CASSLLLTGELFF	TGTGCCAGCAGCCTCTTGTTAACCGGGGAGCTGTTTTTT	.	TRBJ2-2	TRBV7-3	.
CSATRTSGGTDTQYF	TGCAGTGCCACCAGGACTAGCGGGGGCACAGATACGCAGTATTTT	few	TRBJ2-3	TRBV20-1	TRBD2
CASSRDRAGANVLTF	TGCGCCAGCAGCCGGGACAGGGCTGGGGCCAACGTCCTGACTTTC	many	TRBJ2-6	TRBV5-1	TRBD1
CASSQEEAGEVQETQYF	TGTGCCAGCAGCCAAGAAGAAGCGGGAGAGGTCCAAGAGACCCAGTACTTC	.	TRBJ2-5	TRBV4-2	TRBD2
CTSSLPGQIAKNIQYF	TGTACCAGCAGCCTACCGGGACAGATAGCCAAAAACATTCAGTACTTC	.	TRBJ2-4	TRBV6-2/TRBV6-3	TRBD1
CASYTGAEAFF	TGTGCCAGCTATACAGGGGCTGAAGCTTTCTTT	few	TRBJ1-1	TRBV12-3/TRBV12-4	TRBD1
CASSGGGLAGTYNEQFF	TGTGCCAGCAGCGGAGGAGGGCTGGCGGGAACCTACAATGAGCAGTTCTTC	.	TRBJ2-1	TRBV7-9	.
CASSLSTDSEQYF	TGTGCCAGCAGTTTAAGCACGGACTCCGAGCAGTACTTC	.	TRBJ2-7	TRBV28	.